These 16 T cell receptor beta chains were sequenced from one sample in a study of T-cell memory formation after mild COVID-19. TCRdb re-called the 5' RACE reads with MiXCR, one entry per CDR3 protein. The data hold about 140,000 distinct CDR3 sequences, with more than 13% observed a single time. What was sequenced was PBMCs or a T cell subset sorted from them (not recorded which). The receptors were gathered from an adult woman who had mild COVID-19 (a few samples of this study predate the infection). Cell type and time point are not known.

This clonotype was detected a few times. This chain connects TRBV3-1 to TRBJ2-7, with D perhaps matching TRBD1 (5 bases). V was cut by 3 bases and J by 0 bases, with 12 bases left in between. The V gene's germline CDR1 is LGHDT and CDR2 YNNKEL (reference sequence). The CDR3 has 15 residues. CDR3 in DNA: TGTGCCAGCAGCCAGGACCCTAGGGGCTCCTACGAGCAGTACTTC. This gives the protein CASSQDPRGSYEQYF.

The chain uses TRBV4-1 and TRBJ2-1, with 9 bases matching TRBD2. CDR3 length: 16 residues. The ends lost 0 bases at V and 4 bases at J; junction bases unmatched: 4. Germline V gives CDR1 MGHRA, CDR2 YSYEKL. The CDR3 region is CASSQDLTSGYNEQFF. The CDR3 DNA sequence: TGCGCCAGCAGCCAAGATTTGACTAGCGGATACAATGAGCAGTTCTTC.

In this sample, this clonotype turned up a few times. This chain joins TRBV2 and TRBJ2-3, with unresolved D. The length of the CDR3 is 19 residues. V lost 0 bases and J lost 4, with 23 bases in between. The germline gives CDR1 SNHLY, CDR2 FYNNEI. Here the CDR3 reads CASSEAGTLLARKSDTQYF. The DNA of the CDR3 is TGTGCCAGCAGTGAAGCTGGAACTCTTCTCGCCCGGAAGTCAGATACGCAGTATTTT.

The chain recombines TRBV12-3 or TRBV12-4 with TRBJ2-5, with 8 bases aligning to TRBD2. The CDR3 contains 15 residues. The ends lost 3 bases at V and 5 bases at J; junction bases unmatched: 8. This chain's CDR3 is CASSFPGLVYETQYF. CDR3 sequence (DNA): TGTGCCAGCAGTTTTCCGGGACTAGTATACGAGACCCAGTACTTC.

The chain is built from TRBV6-5 and TRBJ1-2; 7 bases align to TRBD1. Losses at the gene ends were 7 bases for V and 14 bases for J; bases not matched to a gene: 10. The V gene's germline CDR1 is MNHEY and CDR2 SVGAGI. CDR3 length equals 11 residues. The CDR3 region is CASKKDDRETF. CDR3 nucleotides: TGTGCCAGCAAAAAAGACGACAGGGAGACCTTC.

This clonotype was counted only a few times. The rearrangement joins TRBV27 to TRBJ2-1, with 7 bases identical to TRBD2. The CDR3 consists of 15 residues. The V gene end was trimmed by 4 bases and the J gene end by 6 bases; junction bases not matched to a gene: 9. Germline assignment: CDR1 MNHEY and CDR2 SMNVEV (reference sequence). This chain's CDR3 is CASSWDSGTINEQFF. In DNA form, the CDR3 reads TGTGCCAGCAGTTGGGATTCCGGGACTATCAATGAGCAGTTCTTC.

The CDR3 sequence is CASSLAKDRARNTEAFF. Written as DNA, the CDR3 is TGCGCCAGCAGCTTGGCCAAGGACAGGGCAAGGAACACTGAAGCTTTCTTT. The V call is TRBV5-1, the J call TRBJ1-1, with 8 bases lining up with TRBD1. V lost 0 bases and J lost 1; bases outside the gene matches: 8. CDR1 is SGHRS, CDR2 YFSETQ, per germline. The CDR3 runs 17 residues.

This clonotype was seen more than once but under ten times. The chain uses TRBV12-3 or TRBV12-4 and TRBJ2-1, with 8 bases that match TRBD2. Germline trimming cut 3 bases from V and 4 bases from J; bases unmatched to any gene: 14. This CDR3 has 18 amino acids. In nucleotides, the CDR3 is TGTGCCAGCAGTTTTGTCAGGAGCGGGGGTGTATCGTACAATGAGCAGTTCTTC. Translated: CASSFVRSGGVSYNEQFF.

The chain recombines TRBV3-1 with TRBJ2-3; D assignment may be TRBD1 or TRBD2 (6 bases each). CDR1 and CDR2 (germline): LGHDT, YNNKEL (reference sequence). The CDR3 length is 16 residues. Between the trimmed V and J ends, which lost 3 bases and 2 bases, there was a span of 15 bases. This chain's CDR3 is CASSQLVEGHTDTQYF. In nucleotides, the CDR3 is TGTGCCAGCAGCCAGTTGGTGGAGGGACACACAGATACGCAGTATTTT.

This CDR3 is CASSLGALAGLSSYNEQFF. Written as DNA, the CDR3 is TGCGCCAGCAGCCTCGGGGCCCTAGCGGGGTTGAGCTCCTACAATGAGCAGTTCTTC. The gene calls are TRBV4-1 and TRBJ2-1, with 9 bases matching TRBD2. The CDR3 is 19 amino acids. CDR1 and CDR2 from the germline V gene are MGHRA and YSYEKL. The trim removed 4 bases at V and 0 bases at J, leaving 13 bases unmatched.

This clonotype was detected a few times. The gene calls are TRBV7-9 and TRBJ2-4, with D unresolved. CDR1 and CDR2 from the germline V gene are SEHNR and FQNEAQ (reference sequence). This CDR3 is built from 18 residues. Trimming removed 2 bases from V and 0 bases from J, with 17 bases in between. The CDR3 DNA reads as TGTGCCAGCAGCTTATTCACTTGGGCGGACCTAGCCAAAAACATTCAGTACTTC. The encoded protein is CASSLFTWADLAKNIQYF. Filled out from reference TRBV7-9 and TRBJ2-4, the complete variable domain reads DTGVSQNPRHKITKRGQNVTFRCDPISEHNRLYWYRQTLGQGPEFLTYFQNEAQLEKSRLLSDRFSAERPKGSFSTLEIQRTEQGDSAMYLCASSLFTWADLAKNIQYFGAGTRLSVL.

The chain couples TRBV2 to TRBJ2-7; 9 bases are shared with TRBD1. The CDR3 contains 15 residues. The germline gives CDR1 SNHLY, CDR2 FYNNEI. J was trimmed by 5 bases and V by 5 bases; bases with no gene match: 10. In DNA, the CDR3 is TGTGCCAGCAGTCGCCGGGACAGGGTTGTACACGAGCAGTACTTC. Residues: CASSRRDRVVHEQYF.

This clonotype turned up a few times. V usage is TRBV7-9 and J usage is TRBJ1-1; possibly TRBD1 for D (6 bases). V was cut by 5 bases and J by 3 bases, with 13 bases left in between. Germline-derived CDR1 and CDR2 are SEHNR and FQNEAQ (reference sequence). The CDR3 runs 14 residues. For the CDR3, the DNA is TGTGCCAGCAGCCACCCACAGGGCGACACTGAAGCTTTCTTT. Translation: CASSHPQGDTEAFF.

This chain connects TRBV6-2 or TRBV6-3 to TRBJ1-4; 7 positions agree with TRBD1. The V and J ends lost 5 bases and 6 bases, in that order; junction bases with no gene match: 9. The length of the CDR3 is 15 residues. From germline, CDR1 is MNHEY and CDR2 SVGEGT. The CDR3 nucleotides read TGTGCCAGCAGTGCTATACAGGGGTCGGATGAAAAACTGTTTTTT. This encodes CASSAIQGSDEKLFF.

The genes are TRBV18 and TRBJ2-3, with 8 bases aligning to TRBD2. The germline gives CDR1 KGHSH, CDR2 LQKENI. Trimming took 7 bases from V and 0 from J; bases not matched to a gene: 6. The CDR3 covers 15 residues. CDR3 sequence: CASWPRGGSTDTQYF. CDR3 in DNA: TGTGCCAGCTGGCCACGGGGGGGAAGCACAGATACGCAGTATTTT.

The chain uses TRBV19 and TRBJ2-1; tentative D call: TRBD1 (6 bases). The V gene's germline CDR1 is LNHDA and CDR2 SQIVND (reference sequence). The CDR3 loop spans 15 amino acids. V gave up 0 bases and J gave up 4 bases, with 10 bases separating them. The CDR3 DNA follows: TGTGCCAGTAGTATAGATTCCGGACAGTACAATGAGCAGTTCTTC. Protein product: CASSIDSGQYNEQFF.